This is a list of T cell receptor beta chains from one sample in a study of technical replicates of blood from a few donors. The table came from immunoSEQ multiplex PCR; TCRdb's copy has only in-frame clones and leaves some out. The table shows about 70,000 clones, with roughly 96% occurring only once. Sequenced sample: T cells isolated from PBMCs. Receptor source: a human donor in good health. The CDR3 runs from the conserved cysteine through the conserved F or W. D genes are given only for firm matches. Clone sizes are given selectively: once, few, many, or a class where the clone is expanded.

size: NA
length: 16
V: TRBV5-6
D: NA
J: TRBJ2-3
DNA: TGTGCCAGCAGCTTGCGCGGACTGGAGCTGGCAGATACGCAGTATTTT
CDR3: CASSLRGLELADTQYF

size: NA
length: 13
V: TRBV2
D: NA
J: TRBJ2-7
DNA: TGTGCCAGCACTGAGGACAGAGCCTACGAGCAGTACTTC
CDR3: CASTEDRAYEQYF

size: few
length: 15
V: TRBV11-2
D: NA
J: TRBJ2-5
DNA: TGTGCCAGCAGCTCCAGGAGGACGATTCAAGAGACCCAGTACTTC
CDR3: CASSSRRTIQETQYF

size: NA
length: 15
V: TRBV7-3
D: TRBD1
J: TRBJ1-1
DNA: TGTGCCAGCAGTTCATTGGGACAGGGGCACACTGAAGCTTTCTTT
CDR3: CASSSLGQGHTEAFF

size: NA
length: 12
V: TRBV7-6
D: NA
J: TRBJ2-7
DNA: TGTGCCAGCCTTGGAACAGCCTACGAGCAGTACTTC
CDR3: CASLGTAYEQYF

size: NA
length: 15
V: TRBV28
D: NA
J: TRBJ1-2
DNA: TGTGCCAGCAGCCGCCGGGATTGGGTCTTCTATGGCTACACCTTC
CDR3: CASSRRDWVFYGYTF

size: NA
length: 16
V: TRBV28
D: NA
J: TRBJ2-2
DNA: TGTGCCAGCAGTCTCCTTGGGGGGGCGGTCACCGGGGAGCTGTTTTTT
CDR3: CASSLLGGAVTGELFF

size: NA
length: 13
V: TRBV6-1
D: NA
J: TRBJ1-1
DNA: TGTGCCAGCAGTGAAGACAGGGATACTGAAGCTTTCTTT
CDR3: CASSEDRDTEAFF

size: NA
length: 18
V: TRBV2
D: TRBD1
J: TRBJ1-3
DNA: TGTGCCAGCAGTGAGTTTGGGACAGTGAAACTCTCTGGAAACACCATATATTTT
CDR3: CASSEFGTVKLSGNTIYF

size: NA
length: 14
V: TRBV5-1
D: NA
J: TRBJ2-2
DNA: TGCGCCAGCAGCTCCTCAGGGTCCACCGGGGAGCTGTTTTTT
CDR3: CASSSSGSTGELFF

size: NA
length: 17
V: TRBV5-1
D: NA
J: TRBJ1-1
DNA: TGCGCCAGCAGCTTGGCCGGTCGGGGGGTCGGGAACACTGAAGCTTTCTTT
CDR3: CASSLAGRGVGNTEAFF

size: NA
length: 12
V: TRBV2
D: NA
J: TRBJ1-2
DNA: TGTGCCAGCAGTGGGGGCGGATATGGCTACACCTTC
CDR3: CASSGGGYGYTF

size: NA
length: 15
V: TRBV9
D: TRBD1
J: TRBJ2-1
DNA: TGTGCCAGCAGCGACCGGGACAGGGTTAGCAATGAGCAGTTCTTC
CDR3: CASSDRDRVSNEQFF

size: NA
length: 12
V: TRBV11-3
D: NA
J: TRBJ1-1
DNA: TGTGCCAGCAGCCCAGTTAAGGGGGAAGCTTTCTTT
CDR3: CASSPVKGEAFF

size: NA
length: 12
V: TRBV7-9
D: NA
J: TRBJ2-7
DNA: TGTGCCAGCAGCTTAGTATCGTACGAGCAGTACTTC
CDR3: CASSLVSYEQYF

size: NA
length: 16
V: TRBV5-1
D: NA
J: TRBJ2-5
DNA: TGCGCCAGCAGCTTGGTCTACCCCGGAGACCAAGAGACCCAGTACTTC
CDR3: CASSLVYPGDQETQYF